This T cell receptor (beta chain) emerged from a study of T cell changes during pregnancy in multiple sclerosis. Data came from immunoSEQ multiplex PCR; TCRdb stores just in-frame clones and leaves some out. The data contain fewer than 85,000 clones, approximately 89% of them singletons. Specimen: peripheral blood, collected before pregnancy. The receptor was derived from a female donor with multiple sclerosis, enrolled in a pregnancy study.

The CDR3 region has the DNA TGTGCCAGCAGCTTATCGGGAATACAAGAGACCCAGTACTTC. Its translation is CASSLSGIQETQYF. This sequence joins TRBV7-2 and TRBJ2-5; TRBD2 might be the D (5 bases). V lost 2 bases and J lost 2, with 9 bases in between. The CDR3 runs 14 residues. Germline values: CDR1 SGHTA, CDR2 FQGNSA.